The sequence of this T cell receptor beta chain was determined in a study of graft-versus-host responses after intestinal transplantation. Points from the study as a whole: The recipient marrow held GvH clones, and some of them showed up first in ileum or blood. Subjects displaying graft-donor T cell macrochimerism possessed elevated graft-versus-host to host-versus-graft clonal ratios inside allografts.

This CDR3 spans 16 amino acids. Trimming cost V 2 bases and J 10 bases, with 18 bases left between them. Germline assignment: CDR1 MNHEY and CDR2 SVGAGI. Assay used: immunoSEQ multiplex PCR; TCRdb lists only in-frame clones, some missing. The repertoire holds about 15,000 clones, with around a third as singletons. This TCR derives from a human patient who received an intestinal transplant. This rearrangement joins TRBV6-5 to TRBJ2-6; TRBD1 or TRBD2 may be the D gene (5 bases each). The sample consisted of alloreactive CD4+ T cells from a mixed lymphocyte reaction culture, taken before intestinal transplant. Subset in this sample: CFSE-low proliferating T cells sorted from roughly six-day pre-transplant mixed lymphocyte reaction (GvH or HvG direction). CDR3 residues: CASSYDPGPHANVLTF. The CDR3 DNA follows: TGTGCCAGCAGTTACGACCCGGGACCTCATGCGAACGTCCTGACTTTC.